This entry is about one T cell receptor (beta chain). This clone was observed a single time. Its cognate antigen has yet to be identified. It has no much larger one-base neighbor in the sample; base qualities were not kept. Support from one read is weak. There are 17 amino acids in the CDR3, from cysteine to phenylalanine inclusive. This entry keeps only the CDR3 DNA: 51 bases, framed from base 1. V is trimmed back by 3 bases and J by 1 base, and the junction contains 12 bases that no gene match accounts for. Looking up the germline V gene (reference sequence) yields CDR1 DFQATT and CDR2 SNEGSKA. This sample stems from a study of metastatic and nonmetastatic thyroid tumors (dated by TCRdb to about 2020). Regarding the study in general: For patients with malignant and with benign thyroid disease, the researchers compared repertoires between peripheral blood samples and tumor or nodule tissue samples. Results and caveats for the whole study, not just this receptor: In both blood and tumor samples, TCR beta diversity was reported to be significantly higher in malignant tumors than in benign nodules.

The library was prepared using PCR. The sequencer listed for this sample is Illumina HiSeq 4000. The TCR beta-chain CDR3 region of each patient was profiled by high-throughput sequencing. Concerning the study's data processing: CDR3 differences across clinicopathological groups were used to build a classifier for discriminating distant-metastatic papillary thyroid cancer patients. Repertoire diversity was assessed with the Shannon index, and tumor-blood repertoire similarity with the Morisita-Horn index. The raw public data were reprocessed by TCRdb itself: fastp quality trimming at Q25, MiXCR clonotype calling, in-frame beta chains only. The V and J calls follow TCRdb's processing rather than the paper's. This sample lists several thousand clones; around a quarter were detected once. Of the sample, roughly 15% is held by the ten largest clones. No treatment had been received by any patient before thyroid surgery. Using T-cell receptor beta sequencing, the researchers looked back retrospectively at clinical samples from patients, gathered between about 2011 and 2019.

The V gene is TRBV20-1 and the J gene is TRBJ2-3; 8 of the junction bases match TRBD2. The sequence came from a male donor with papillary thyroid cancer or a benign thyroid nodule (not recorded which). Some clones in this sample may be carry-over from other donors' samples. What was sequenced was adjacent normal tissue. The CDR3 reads CSASPPLGRAGTDTQYF. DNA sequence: TGCAGTGCTAGCCCACCCCTCGGGAGGGCCGGCACAGATACGCAGTATTTT.